A selection of T cell receptor beta chains follows, all from one sample in a study of follicular helper T cells after annual influenza vaccination. Profiled with immunoSEQ multiplex PCR; TCRdb holds only in-frame clones, not every one. This sample has several thousand clones, with about 80% found just once. Sequences were derived from CXCR5+ CD38- circulating T follicular helper cells from blood, sampled on the day of influenza vaccination. All receptors derive from an adult who received the influenza vaccine. Both conserved end residues are part of each CDR3. The order of the fields is CDR3 protein, CDR3 DNA, V gene, J gene, CDR3 length, D gene, clone size. D genes are given only for firm matches. Clone size, where shown, is once, few, many, or a class for clones that have expanded.

cdr3_aa: CASSEPTRPPYEQYF
cdr3_nt: TGTGCCAGCAGTGAACCGACTAGGCCTCCCTACGAGCAGTACTTC
v_call: TRBV6-1
j_call: TRBJ2-7
cdr3_length: 15
d_call: -
clone_size: few

cdr3_aa: CASSPRQGRVGEQFF
cdr3_nt: TGTGCCAGCAGCCCACGACAGGGTCGTGTCGGTGAGCAGTTCTTC
v_call: TRBV7-3
j_call: TRBJ2-1
cdr3_length: 15
d_call: TRBD1
clone_size: -

cdr3_aa: CASRGVLVADQPQHF
cdr3_nt: TGTGCCAGCAGGGGGGTTTTGGTAGCGGATCAGCCCCAGCATTTT
v_call: TRBV7-3
j_call: TRBJ1-5
cdr3_length: 15
d_call: -
clone_size: -

cdr3_aa: CASSLELAGQETQYF
cdr3_nt: TGTGCCAGCAGCTTAGAACTAGCGGGGCAAGAGACCCAGTACTTC
v_call: TRBV7-2
j_call: TRBJ2-5
cdr3_length: 15
d_call: TRBD2
clone_size: -

cdr3_aa: CASSPPDGETQYF
cdr3_nt: TGTGCCAGCTCACCACCGGACGGAGAGACCCAGTACTTC
v_call: TRBV18
j_call: TRBJ2-5
cdr3_length: 13
d_call: -
clone_size: -

cdr3_aa: CAISEKGEQYF
cdr3_nt: TGTGCCATCAGTGAGAAGGGGGAGCAGTACTTC
v_call: TRBV10-3
j_call: TRBJ2-7
cdr3_length: 11
d_call: -
clone_size: -

cdr3_aa: CASSRDSTTGGYTF
cdr3_nt: TGTGCCAGCTCTCGGGACTCCACAACGGGCGGCTACACCTTC
v_call: TRBV6-1
j_call: TRBJ1-2
cdr3_length: 14
d_call: -
clone_size: -

cdr3_aa: CASSSGGEGVDEQFF
cdr3_nt: TGTGCCAGCAGCTCAGGGGGGGAGGGCGTCGATGAGCAGTTCTTC
v_call: TRBV11-3
j_call: TRBJ2-1
cdr3_length: 15
d_call: -
clone_size: -

cdr3_aa: CASSQTTGTGVQDRKKLFF
cdr3_nt: TGTGCCAGCAGCCAAACCACCGGGACAGGGGTCCAAGATCGGAAAAAACTGTTTTTT
v_call: TRBV14
j_call: TRBJ1-4
cdr3_length: 19
d_call: TRBD1
clone_size: -

cdr3_aa: CAISDGGTGGAGAQPQHF
cdr3_nt: TGTGCCATCAGTGATGGCGGGACAGGGGGCGCAGGGGCTCAGCCCCAGCATTTT
v_call: TRBV10-3
j_call: TRBJ1-5
cdr3_length: 18
d_call: TRBD1
clone_size: -

cdr3_aa: CATSPVVGGYTF
cdr3_nt: TGTGCCACCAGTCCTGTCGTGGGCGGCTACACCTTC
v_call: TRBV15
j_call: TRBJ1-2
cdr3_length: 12
d_call: -
clone_size: -

cdr3_aa: CAIFRDTYSEQYF
cdr3_nt: TGTGCCATCTTCCGGGATACCTACTCTGAGCAGTACTTC
v_call: TRBV6-1
j_call: TRBJ2-7
cdr3_length: 13
d_call: -
clone_size: -

cdr3_aa: CASSLVAGGRIGELFF
cdr3_nt: TGCGCCAGCAGCTTGGTTGCGGGAGGGCGTATCGGGGAGCTGTTTTTT
v_call: TRBV5-1
j_call: TRBJ2-2
cdr3_length: 16
d_call: TRBD2
clone_size: -

cdr3_aa: CASSMAGTGGFGYTF
cdr3_nt: TGTGCCAGTAGTATGGCGGGGACAGGAGGATTTGGCTACACCTTC
v_call: TRBV19
j_call: TRBJ1-2
cdr3_length: 15
d_call: TRBD1
clone_size: -

cdr3_aa: CAWSVLRREQYF
cdr3_nt: TGTGCCTGGAGTGTTTTGAGGCGCGAGCAGTACTTC
v_call: TRBV30
j_call: TRBJ2-7
cdr3_length: 12
d_call: -
clone_size: -

cdr3_aa: CASSLALTGASEQFF
cdr3_nt: TGCGCCAGCAGCTTGGCCCTGACAGGGGCCAGCGAGCAGTTCTTC
v_call: TRBV5-1
j_call: TRBJ2-1
cdr3_length: 15
d_call: TRBD1
clone_size: -

cdr3_aa: CASSLDQGPEAFF
cdr3_nt: TGTGCCAGCAGCTTAGATCAGGGGCCTGAAGCTTTCTTT
v_call: TRBV11-2
j_call: TRBJ1-1
cdr3_length: 13
d_call: -
clone_size: -

cdr3_aa: CASSLVGSGFGNEQFF
cdr3_nt: TGTGCCAGCAGCTTGGTTGGTAGCGGTTTCGGGAATGAGCAGTTCTTC
v_call: TRBV5-6
j_call: TRBJ2-1
cdr3_length: 16
d_call: -
clone_size: few

cdr3_aa: CASSFRQGQETQYF
cdr3_nt: TGCGCCAGCAGCTTTCGACAGGGGCAAGAGACCCAGTACTTC
v_call: TRBV5-1
j_call: TRBJ2-5
cdr3_length: 14
d_call: TRBD1
clone_size: -

cdr3_aa: CASRATGARETQYF
cdr3_nt: TGTGCCAGCAGGGCCACAGGGGCGCGAGAGACCCAGTACTTC
v_call: TRBV27
j_call: TRBJ2-5
cdr3_length: 14
d_call: TRBD1
clone_size: -

cdr3_aa: CASSQVGLAGGRGTGELFF
cdr3_nt: TGTGCCAGCAGCCAAGTCGGATTAGCGGGGGGGCGAGGAACCGGGGAGCTGTTTTTT
v_call: TRBV4-2
j_call: TRBJ2-2
cdr3_length: 19
d_call: TRBD2
clone_size: once

cdr3_aa: CASSRQGPATNEKLFF
cdr3_nt: TGTGCCAGCAGTCGGCAGGGACCTGCAACTAATGAAAAACTGTTTTTT
v_call: TRBV21-1
j_call: TRBJ1-4
cdr3_length: 16
d_call: -
clone_size: once

cdr3_aa: CASSLPQSYEQYF
cdr3_nt: TGTGCCAGCAGTTTACCACAGAGCTACGAGCAGTACTTC
v_call: TRBV28
j_call: TRBJ2-7
cdr3_length: 13
d_call: -
clone_size: -

cdr3_aa: CASSAGVSYEQYF
cdr3_nt: TGTGCCAGCAGTGCCGGGGTCTCCTACGAGCAGTACTTC
v_call: TRBV2
j_call: TRBJ2-7
cdr3_length: 13
d_call: -
clone_size: -

cdr3_aa: CASSSGLAGGRETQYF
cdr3_nt: TGTGCCAGCAGCTCTGGACTAGCGGGGGGGCGTGAGACCCAGTACTTC
v_call: TRBV7-9
j_call: TRBJ2-5
cdr3_length: 16
d_call: TRBD2
clone_size: -

cdr3_aa: CASSSSGTGLEQYF
cdr3_nt: TGCGCCAGCAGTTCCTCCGGGACAGGGCTCGAGCAGTACTTC
v_call: TRBV10-2
j_call: TRBJ2-7
cdr3_length: 14
d_call: TRBD1
clone_size: -

cdr3_aa: CAARQESTEAFF
cdr3_nt: TGTGCCGCCAGACAGGAGAGCACTGAAGCTTTCTTT
v_call: TRBV10-3
j_call: TRBJ1-1
cdr3_length: 12
d_call: -
clone_size: -

cdr3_aa: CASSEGLAGYEQYF
cdr3_nt: TGTGCCAGCAGTGAAGGACTAGCGGGCTACGAGCAGTACTTC
v_call: TRBV2
j_call: TRBJ2-7
cdr3_length: 14
d_call: TRBD2
clone_size: -

cdr3_aa: CASKTLAGGWDEQFF
cdr3_nt: TGTGCCAGTAAGACTCTAGCGGGGGGTTGGGATGAGCAGTTCTTC
v_call: TRBV19
j_call: TRBJ2-1
cdr3_length: 15
d_call: TRBD2
clone_size: -

cdr3_aa: CASTPNPRGRETQYF
cdr3_nt: TGTGCCAGCACCCCAAATCCCAGGGGAAGGGAGACCCAGTACTTC
v_call: TRBV6-1
j_call: TRBJ2-5
cdr3_length: 15
d_call: -
clone_size: -

cdr3_aa: CAISEAGGNQPQHF
cdr3_nt: TGTGCCATCAGTGAAGCTGGGGGCAATCAGCCCCAGCATTTT
v_call: TRBV10-3
j_call: TRBJ1-5
cdr3_length: 14
d_call: -
clone_size: -

cdr3_aa: CASSVDDTGNTIYF
cdr3_nt: TGTGCCAGCAGCGTAGATGATACTGGAAACACCATATATTTT
v_call: TRBV9
j_call: TRBJ1-3
cdr3_length: 14
d_call: -
clone_size: -

cdr3_aa: CASSRTENEQFF
cdr3_nt: TGTGCCAGTAGTCGGACTGAAAATGAGCAGTTCTTC
v_call: TRBV19
j_call: TRBJ2-1
cdr3_length: 12
d_call: -
clone_size: -

cdr3_aa: CASSPPGFSGNTIYF
cdr3_nt: TGTGCCAGCTCACCTCCGGGGTTCTCTGGAAACACCATATATTTT
v_call: TRBV18
j_call: TRBJ1-3
cdr3_length: 15
d_call: -
clone_size: -

cdr3_aa: CASSLQVSSYNEQFF
cdr3_nt: TGTGCCAGCAGCTTACAGGTGAGCTCCTACAATGAGCAGTTCTTC
v_call: TRBV7-2
j_call: TRBJ2-1
cdr3_length: 15
d_call: -
clone_size: -

cdr3_aa: CAIGLGGGQGSPTYTF
cdr3_nt: TGTGCCATCGGTCTAGGGGGGGGACAGGGGTCCCCCACCTACACCTTC
v_call: TRBV10-3
j_call: TRBJ1-2
cdr3_length: 16
d_call: TRBD1
clone_size: -

cdr3_aa: CAIWDGTSPTEQFF
cdr3_nt: TGTGCCATCTGGGACGGGACTAGCCCCACGGAGCAGTTCTTC
v_call: TRBV10-3
j_call: TRBJ2-1
cdr3_length: 14
d_call: TRBD2
clone_size: -

cdr3_aa: CASSFSASGGNQARYEQYF
cdr3_nt: TGCGCCAGCAGCTTTTCGGCTAGCGGGGGGAATCAAGCAAGGTACGAGCAGTACTTC
v_call: TRBV5-1
j_call: TRBJ2-7
cdr3_length: 19
d_call: TRBD2
clone_size: few

cdr3_aa: CASSPRGELTSSYNSPLHF
cdr3_nt: TGTGCCAGCAGCCCCCGGGGGGAACTGACGAGTTCCTATAATTCACCCCTCCACTTT
v_call: TRBV9
j_call: TRBJ1-6
cdr3_length: 19
d_call: -
clone_size: -

cdr3_aa: CASSSLDRDYGYTF
cdr3_nt: TGTGCCAGCAGCTCTTTGGACAGGGACTATGGCTACACCTTC
v_call: TRBV6-5
j_call: TRBJ1-2
cdr3_length: 14
d_call: TRBD1
clone_size: -

cdr3_aa: CASSSAPGGGGNTGELFF
cdr3_nt: TGTGCCAGCAGCTCCGCCCCCGGAGGGGGGGGGAACACCGGGGAGCTGTTTTTT
v_call: TRBV7-7
j_call: TRBJ2-2
cdr3_length: 18
d_call: -
clone_size: -

cdr3_aa: CASSLMGDLGTGELFF
cdr3_nt: TGTGCCAGCAGCTTAATGGGGGATTTAGGAACCGGGGAGCTGTTTTTT
v_call: TRBV7-6
j_call: TRBJ2-2
cdr3_length: 16
d_call: -
clone_size: -

cdr3_aa: CASSALTSGVTDTQYF
cdr3_nt: TGTGCCAGCAGCGCCCTTACTAGCGGGGTCACAGATACGCAGTATTTT
v_call: TRBV2
j_call: TRBJ2-3
cdr3_length: 16
d_call: TRBD2
clone_size: -

cdr3_aa: CATSRDPGLLPGGYSNQPQHF
cdr3_nt: TGTGCCACCAGCAGAGACCCCGGTCTCCTCCCAGGAGGCTATAGCAATCAGCCCCAGCATTTT
v_call: TRBV15
j_call: TRBJ1-5
cdr3_length: 21
d_call: -
clone_size: -

cdr3_aa: CASSIRDRGSRQYF
cdr3_nt: TGTGCCAGCAGCATCCGAGACAGAGGTTCAAGGCAGTACTTC
v_call: TRBV5-4
j_call: TRBJ2-7
cdr3_length: 14
d_call: -
clone_size: -

cdr3_aa: CASSFQKGDNEQFF
cdr3_nt: TGTGCCAGCAGTTTTCAAAAGGGTGACAATGAGCAGTTCTTC
v_call: TRBV28
j_call: TRBJ2-1
cdr3_length: 14
d_call: -
clone_size: -

cdr3_aa: CASSRTETDTQYF
cdr3_nt: TGTGCCAGCAGCCGCACAGAGACAGATACGCAGTATTTT
v_call: TRBV11-2
j_call: TRBJ2-3
cdr3_length: 13
d_call: -
clone_size: -

cdr3_aa: CASSIPGGRSTDTQYF
cdr3_nt: TGTGCCAGTAGTATCCCCGGGGGCCGGAGCACAGATACGCAGTATTTT
v_call: TRBV19
j_call: TRBJ2-3
cdr3_length: 16
d_call: -
clone_size: -

cdr3_aa: CSATRGSSGNTIYF
cdr3_nt: TGCAGCGCCACACGAGGAAGCTCTGGAAACACCATATATTTT
v_call: TRBV29-1
j_call: TRBJ1-3
cdr3_length: 14
d_call: -
clone_size: -

cdr3_aa: CASRARGGEVTPLHF
cdr3_nt: TGCGCCAGCCGAGCCCGGGGTGGAGAAGTGACACCCCTCCACTTT
v_call: TRBV5-1
j_call: TRBJ1-6
cdr3_length: 15
d_call: -
clone_size: -

cdr3_aa: CASSEVRAGGAKNIQYF
cdr3_nt: TGTGCCAGCAGTGAAGTTCGCGCGGGGGGAGCCAAAAACATTCAGTACTTC
v_call: TRBV6-1
j_call: TRBJ2-4
cdr3_length: 17
d_call: TRBD2
clone_size: -